Below are 21 T cell receptor beta chains sequenced from a single sample in a study of shared clonotypes between healthy human individuals. This table comes from immunoSEQ multiplex PCR, and its TCRdb copy is limited to in-frame clones, with some not included. Among roughly 1 million clones listed, about 77% were seen once. Input material: memory CD4+ T cells sorted from blood. This sample's subset: CD45RA-negative fraction. The receptors originated from a young man in good health.

The chain joins TRBV28 to TRBJ1-2; D is perhaps TRBD1 (6 bases). This CDR3 is built from 15 residues. Trimming shortened V by 2 bases and J by 6 bases, and 16 bases separated the two germline ends. CDR1 and CDR2 (germline): MDHEN, SYDVKM. In DNA, the CDR3 is TGTGCCAGCAGTTTACCCCCGGGAGGGGGGGATGGCTACACCTTC. This sequence encodes CASSLPPGGGDGYTF.

The chain is built from TRBV27 and TRBJ2-1; D possibly corresponds to TRBD2 (5 bases). CDR3 length: 17 amino acids. The ends were cut back, 6 bases at V and 1 base at J, with 19 bases in the middle. Per the germline V gene, CDR1 is MNHEY and CDR2 is SMNVEV (reference sequence). CDR3 DNA sequence: TGTGCCAGCAGGCCTCAGATTGCGGGCCATTCCTACAATGAGCAGTTCTTC. The encoded protein is CASRPQIAGHSYNEQFF.

The CDR3 bases are TGTGCCAGCAGCCCGGACGGACCAGCCTATGGCTACACCTTC. Protein sequence: CASSPDGPAYGYTF. The J gene is TRBJ1-2, the V gene TRBV11-2; D unresolved. CDR3 length: 14 amino acids. The germline CDR1 and CDR2 sequences are SGHAT and FQNNGV. Trimming removed 5 bases at V and 4 bases at J, with 14 bases between.

This chain connects TRBV5-1 to TRBJ2-5, with TRBD1 identical over 8 bases. The length of the CDR3 is 16 residues. V trimming: 6 bases; J trimming: 4 bases; junction bases outside the gene matches: 14. Per the germline V gene, CDR1 is SGHRS and CDR2 is YFSETQ. CDR3 DNA: TGCGCCAGCACAGAGGGACAGGATTTTACGGCAGAGACCCAGTACTTC. Its translation: CASTEGQDFTAETQYF.

The chain has TRBV19 and TRBJ1-5; D ambiguous. The CDR3 sequence is 15 residues long. Germline lookup yields CDR1 LNHDA and CDR2 SQIVND (reference sequence). With 5 bases removed from V and 1 base from J, the gap between germline ends came to 12 bases. Here the CDR3 DNA reads TGTGCCAGTAGTGCCATTTCCGCAAGCAATCAGCCCCAGCATTTT. Translating it yields CASSAISASNQPQHF.

The chain carries TRBV4-1 and TRBJ1-1, with unresolved D. This CDR3 region has 16 residues. The germline V gene has CDR1 MGHRA and CDR2 YSYEKL. V dropped 3 bases and J dropped 5 bases, with 19 bases sitting between them. Written as DNA, the CDR3 is TGCGCCAGCAGCCACCCCTGGGGAGGAGGAGCGACTGAAGCTTTCTTT. Translation: CASSHPWGGGATEAFF.

The chain has TRBV7-8 and TRBJ2-5; a weak D match, TRBD2 (5 bases). V lost 5 bases and J lost 0, with 13 bases in between. Germline V gives CDR1 SGHVS, CDR2 FQNEAQ. This CDR3 has 15 amino acids. For the CDR3, the DNA is TGTGCCAGCAGCCCCCTGACTACCAACCAAGAGACCCAGTACTTC. This gives the protein CASSPLTTNQETQYF.

The chain couples TRBV28 to TRBJ1-1; the D gene is possibly TRBD1 (6 bases). Germline CDR1 MDHEN, CDR2 SYDVKM. The V and J ends lost 4 bases and 0 bases respectively, with 12 bases between them. The CDR3 consists of 15 residues. CDR3 region: CASSWIDRMNTEAFF. CDR3 in DNA: TGTGCCAGCAGTTGGATTGACAGGATGAACACTGAAGCTTTCTTT.

The genes are TRBV23-1 and TRBJ2-7; D perhaps matches TRBD2 (6 bases). TRBV23-1 is recorded as an ORF, its role being uncertain. With 3 bases removed from V and 2 bases from J, the gap between germline ends came to 17 bases. The CDR3 is 16 residues long. The DNA of the CDR3 is TGCGCCAGCAGTCACGAGATCAGGGACTGCCCCTACGAGCAGTACTTC. Protein product: CASSHEIRDCPYEQYF.

This chain links TRBV4-1 with TRBJ1-6; possible D gene TRBD1, 5 bases. Germline CDR1 reads MGHRA; CDR2 reads YSYEKL. The CDR3 is 15 amino acids. V lost 0 bases to trimming and J lost 8 bases, with 11 bases between them. The chain's CDR3 is CASSQEGTGYSPLHF. The DNA for the CDR3 is TGCGCCAGCAGCCAAGAAGGGACGGGGTATTCACCCCTCCACTTT.

With respect to this clone: Different DNA sequences within this sample yield the same CDR3. The chain links TRBV27 to TRBJ1-5; unclear D gene. V was pared by 0 bases and J by 4 bases, with 7 bases between. The CDR3 extends over 14 amino acids. Germline V gives CDR1 MNHEY, CDR2 SMNVEV (reference sequence). DNA of the CDR3: TGTGCCAGCAGTTTATCTTTAGGTAATCAGCCCCAGCATTTT. It codes for CASSLSLGNQPQHF.

This sequence joins TRBV7-2 and TRBJ2-7; possibly TRBD1 or TRBD2 for D (5 bases each). Germline assignment: CDR1 SGHTA and CDR2 FQGNSA. The CDR3 totals 13 residues. The ends were cut back, 3 bases at V and 6 bases at J, with 12 bases in the middle. The CDR3 DNA sequence: TGTGCCAGCAGCTTCTGGACGGGGCCCGAGCAGTACTTC. Translating gives CASSFWTGPEQYF. Supplemented by reference TRBV7-2 and TRBJ2-7, the full variable domain reads GAGVSQSPSNKVTEKGKDVELRCDPISGHTALYWYRQSLGQGLEFLIYFQGNSAPDKSGLPSDRFSAERTGGSVSTLTIQRTQQEDSAVYLCASSFWTGPEQYFGPGTRLTVT.

V usage is TRBV20-1 and J usage is TRBJ1-1; D unclear. The CDR3 loop spans 11 amino acids. Per the germline V gene, CDR1 is DFQATT and CDR2 is SNEGSKA (reference sequence). V dropped 0 bases and J dropped 10 bases, with 9 bases sitting between them. Here the CDR3 reads CSARDRWGAFF. The CDR3 DNA is TGCAGTGCTAGAGATCGCTGGGGAGCTTTCTTT.

The table lists this clone with a count of one. The chain has TRBV5-1 and TRBJ2-4; 10 positions agree with TRBD2. The CDR3 totals 16 residues. Germline trimming cut 1 base from V and 4 bases from J; bases unmatched to any gene: 5. The germline gives CDR1 SGHRS, CDR2 YFSETQ. CDR3 protein: CASSLPAGGPKNIQYF. In DNA form, the CDR3 reads TGCGCCAGCAGCTTGCCAGCGGGAGGGCCGAAAAACATTCAGTACTTC.

The chain combines TRBV6-6 with TRBJ2-5, with TRBD1 identical over 7 bases. From germline, CDR1 is MNHNY and CDR2 SVGAGI (reference sequence). The trim removed 2 bases at V and 5 bases at J, leaving 5 bases unmatched. There are 14 residues in the CDR3. The DNA for the CDR3 is TGTGCCAGCAGTTACCCTGGGACAGAGGAGACCCAGTACTTC. Protein: CASSYPGTEETQYF.

CDR3 loop: CASSVDSPHSGNTIYF. CDR3 bases: TGTGCCAGCAGCGTGGACAGTCCCCACTCTGGAAACACCATATATTTT. The rearrangement joins TRBV7-9 to TRBJ1-3, with D possibly matching TRBD1 (6 bases). Trimming left V 5 bases short and J 0 bases short, with 14 bases between. The CDR3 extends over 16 amino acids. CDR1 SEHNR and CDR2 FQNEAQ come from the germline V gene (reference sequence).

J is TRBJ1-3 and V is TRBV5-1; TRBD1 aligns across 9 bases. Germline CDR1 reads SGHRS; CDR2 reads YFSETQ. With 0 bases clipped from V and 4 bases from J, the junction kept 2 bases outside the gene matches. This CDR3 region has 15 residues. Here the CDR3 reads CASSLDTGGGNTIYF. In nucleotides, the CDR3 is TGCGCCAGCAGCTTGGACACAGGGGGCGGAAACACCATATATTTT.

The chain couples TRBV6-5 to TRBJ1-1; possible D gene TRBD1, 6 bases. Germline V gives CDR1 MNHEY, CDR2 SVGAGI. The CDR3 runs to 15 residues. V lost 7 bases, J lost 3 bases, and 18 bases lay in between. The CDR3 sequence: CASKTGSGWDTEAFF. The CDR3 DNA sequence: TGTGCCAGCAAAACAGGGAGTGGTTGGGACACTGAAGCTTTCTTT.

V usage is TRBV19 and J usage is TRBJ2-2, with TRBD1 matching 10 bases. J gave up 5 bases and V 3 bases, and 3 bases lay outside the gene matches. There are 15 residues in the CDR3. The germline V gene encodes CDR1 LNHDA and CDR2 SQIVND (reference sequence). CDR3 residues: CASSIPGQGTGELFF. CDR3 nucleotides: TGTGCCAGTAGTATCCCGGGACAGGGGACCGGGGAGCTGTTTTTT.

The sample holds one count of this clone. CDR3 amino acids: CASSESRLAKNIQYF. In nucleotides, the CDR3 is TGTGCCAGCAGTGAATCTAGATTAGCCAAAAACATTCAGTACTTC. The chain couples TRBV25-1 to TRBJ2-4, with no clear D. Per the germline V gene, CDR1 is MGHDK and CDR2 is SYGVNS. This CDR3 region has 15 residues. V was shortened by 1 base and J by 0 bases, with 7 bases between the two germline ends.

This chain links TRBV30 with TRBJ2-7; D ambiguous. The V end was cut by 0 bases, the J end by 0 bases, with 6 bases between. CDR3 length equals 13 residues. Germline CDR1 and CDR2: GTSNPN and SVGIG (reference sequence). This chain's CDR3 is CAWSVSLSYEQYF. The CDR3 DNA sequence: TGTGCCTGGAGTGTATCTCTCTCCTACGAGCAGTACTTC.